The next 22 T cell receptor beta chains were all read from a single sample in a study of Ad26.COV2.S vaccination and SARS-CoV-2 variants (dated by TCRdb to the early 2020s). The intended sense of this specimen's treatment or condition label: around 19 received Ad26.COV2.S at low or high dose, single or two shots; about 5 received placebo; per-sample allocation not given. For vaccine and placebo recipients, the sequenced repertoires came from samples collected on day 63 after the first injection. The library was prepared using the immunoSEQ multiplex PCR assay. Imported from immuneACCESS, the table was reduced by TCRdb to in-frame sequences with V and J called. These copies leave out some clones; in studies compared against another copy, an unresolved V gene accounts for under half, and the cause of the remainder is not known. Here the sample has 380,000 or so clones; around 89% occur a single time. The ten biggest clones cover approximately 5% of the sample.

The sample here was peripheral blood, taken in a trial of Ad26.COV2.S vaccine versus placebo. These receptors originate from a person aged 18-60 years who received the Ad26.COV2.S COVID-19 vaccine or a placebo.

This clone was picked up one time. The chain links TRBV4-1 to TRBJ1-4; D may be TRBD1 (6 bases). CDR3 length: 15 amino acids. Trimming took 0 bases from V and 12 from J, leaving 17 bases between them. Germline V lookup: CDR1 MGHRA, CDR2 YSYEKL. The chain's CDR3 is CASSQEGTRGDELFF. The CDR3 region has the DNA TGCGCCAGCAGCCAAGAAGGAACAAGGGGGGATGAACTGTTTTTT.

The gene calls are TRBV3-1 (or the pseudogene TRBV3-2) and TRBJ1-6; TRBD1 matches 7 bases. The junction had 15 bases not matched to a gene; V was cut back by 9 bases and J by 7 bases. Germline V CDR1 and CDR2: LGHDT, YNNKEL (reference sequence). This CDR3 has 16 residues. The CDR3 loop reads CARVEVRDSPNSPLHF. The CDR3, as DNA: TGTGCCAGGGTGGAAGTAAGGGACAGTCCCAATTCACCCCTCCACTTT.

This chain joins TRBV28 and TRBJ1-5; TRBD1 aligns across 10 bases. The trim removed 1 base at V and 6 bases at J, leaving 9 bases unmatched. The CDR3 is made up of 17 amino acids. The germline V gene encodes CDR1 MDHEN and CDR2 SYDVKM. The CDR3 sequence is CASSLSVGTGESQPQHF. CDR3 in DNA: TGTGCCAGCAGTTTATCGGTCGGGACAGGGGAATCTCAGCCCCAGCATTTT.

The rearrangement joins TRBV5-1 to TRBJ2-1; no firm D call. Trimming shortened V by 4 bases and J by 6 bases, and 14 bases separated the two germline ends. This CDR3 has 14 amino acids. CDR1 and CDR2 from the germline V gene are SGHRS and YFSETQ. The chain's CDR3 is CASSIRLSGNEQFF. The CDR3 DNA reads TGCGCCAGCAGCATACGACTGTCAGGCAATGAGCAGTTCTTC.

The chain combines TRBV7-2 with TRBJ2-1, with a weak D call TRBD2 (6 bases). This CDR3 contains 14 residues. CDR1 and CDR2 from the germline V gene are SGHTA and FQGNSA. V was clipped by 3 bases and J by 8 bases, with 14 bases between them. The CDR3 DNA sequence: TGTGCCAGCAGCTTTAAACAACGGGGGTATGAGCAGTTCTTC. Amino acids: CASSFKQRGYEQFF.

The genes are TRBV27 and TRBJ2-2; D is ambiguous. Between the trimmed V and J ends, which lost 6 bases and 3 bases, there was a span of 5 bases. The V gene's germline CDR1 is MNHEY and CDR2 SMNVEV (reference sequence). The CDR3 totals 12 residues. In nucleotides, the CDR3 is TGTGCCAGCAGGGGATACACCGGGGAGCTGTTTTTT. This sequence encodes CASRGYTGELFF.

CDR3 bases: TGTGCCATCAAAGGAGGGGGCAGCTACGAGCAGTACTTC. Protein sequence: CAIKGGGSYEQYF. The chain uses TRBV10-3 and TRBJ2-7; possible D gene TRBD1, 7 bases. V lost 7 bases, J lost 3 bases, and 13 bases lay in between. Germline-derived CDR1 and CDR2 are ENHRY and SYGVKD. The CDR3 length is 13 residues.

A single count supports this clone. The chain carries TRBV9 and TRBJ2-2; 9 nucleotides line up with TRBD2. The germline V gene encodes CDR1 SGDLS and CDR2 YYNGEE. The CDR3 is 16 residues long. With 0 bases clipped from V and 7 bases from J, the junction kept 7 bases outside the gene matches. CDR3 sequence reads: CASSVASRGGDGELFF. CDR3 sequence (DNA): TGTGCCAGCAGCGTAGCCTCGCGGGGGGGCGACGGGGAGCTGTTTTTT.

V usage is TRBV19 and J usage is TRBJ2-1, with 8 nucleotides matching TRBD1. From germline, CDR1 is LNHDA and CDR2 SQIVND (reference sequence). The CDR3 covers 16 residues. V gave up 4 bases and J gave up 8 bases; unmatched junction bases: 13. CDR3 amino acids: CASSTRTGGEGDEQFF. The CDR3 bases are TGTGCCAGTAGTACCCGAACAGGGGGTGAAGGGGATGAGCAGTTCTTC.

This chain joins TRBV4-2 and TRBJ2-2; 12 nucleotides agree with TRBD2. Germline V lookup: CDR1 LGHNA, CDR2 YNFKEQ. There are 16 residues in the CDR3. V shed 1 base and J 4 bases; nucleotides not matched to a gene: 1. The CDR3 reads CASSQGLAGVTGELFF. As DNA, the CDR3 is TGTGCCAGCAGCCAAGGACTAGCGGGAGTCACCGGGGAGCTGTTTTTT.

The rearrangement links TRBV6-5 to TRBJ2-7; no clear D gene. This CDR3 region has 12 residues. V lost 7 bases and J 6 bases, leaving 13 bases between the germline ends. The germline gives CDR1 MNHEY, CDR2 SVGAGI. CDR3 residues: CASTQSPTEQYF. CDR3 DNA sequence: TGTGCCAGCACCCAAAGTCCTACCGAGCAGTACTTC.

This clone was counted a few times. The chain recombines TRBV24-1 with TRBJ2-1; tentative D call: TRBD1 (5 bases). CDR3 size: 15 residues. Trimming pared 5 bases from V and 4 bases from J, leaving 14 bases between. The germline V gene has CDR1 KGHDR and CDR2 SFDVKD. CDR3 in amino acids: CATSASKQVYNEQFF. The CDR3 bases are TGTGCCACCAGTGCGTCCAAACAGGTTTACAATGAGCAGTTCTTC.

The chain has TRBV12-3 or TRBV12-4 and TRBJ1-2; 11 bases are a match to TRBD1. This CDR3 spans 13 amino acids. Losses at the gene ends were 4 bases for V and 8 bases for J; bases not matched to a gene: 3. CDR3 coding DNA: TGTGCCAGCAGTTCGGACAGGGGGCGCGGCTACACCTTC. Protein: CASSSDRGRGYTF.

The chain has TRBV2 and TRBJ1-5; TRBD1 aligns across 7 bases. V was pared by 5 bases and J by 4 bases, with 5 bases of the junction left unmatched. The CDR3 totals 14 residues. CDR1 and CDR2 (germline): SNHLY, FYNNEI. The CDR3 sequence: CASSPGQRNQPQHF. The CDR3 DNA reads as TGTGCCAGCAGTCCGGGACAGAGAAATCAGCCCCAGCATTTT.

This clone was seen once. J is TRBJ1-1 and V is TRBV5-1, with a weak D call TRBD1 (5 bases). The germline V gene has CDR1 SGHRS and CDR2 YFSETQ. Trimming cost V 1 base and J 3 bases, with 13 bases left between them. The CDR3 consists of 15 residues. The CDR3 nucleotides are TGCGCCAGCAGCTTGCAGGGTAATGCGGACACTGAAGCTTTCTTT. Protein: CASSLQGNADTEAFF. The full variable domain, with the rest looked up from reference TRBV5-1 and TRBJ1-1, is KAGVTQTPRYLIKTRGQQVTLSCSPISGHRSVSWYQQTPGQGLQFLFEYFSETQRNKGNFPGRFSGRQFSNSRSEMNVSTLELGDSALYLCASSLQGNADTEAFFGQGTRLTVV.

The CDR3 DNA reads TGCGCCAGCAGCTGGGTCGGAGGGGACACTGAAGCTTTCTTT. Translating gives CASSWVGGDTEAFF. This chain joins TRBV5-1 and TRBJ1-1; D is possibly TRBD1 (5 bases). The CDR3 has 14 residues. Germline assignment: CDR1 SGHRS and CDR2 YFSETQ. Trimming took off 3 bases at V and 3 bases at J, with 12 bases between the two ends.

This rearrangement joins TRBV9 to TRBJ2-1, with D possibly matching TRBD2 (6 bases). Germline CDR1 SGDLS, CDR2 YYNGEE. The ends were cut back, 0 bases at V and 6 bases at J, with 13 bases in the middle. The CDR3 totals 15 residues. CDR3 sequence reads: CASSVAAGRSNEQFF. CDR3 nucleotide sequence: TGTGCCAGCAGCGTAGCTGCGGGAAGATCCAATGAGCAGTTCTTC.

The chain carries TRBV4-1 and TRBJ1-5, with a tentative D call TRBD1 (5 bases). The germline gives CDR1 MGHRA, CDR2 YSYEKL. Trimming took off 0 bases at V and 4 bases at J, with 10 bases between the two ends. This CDR3 has 15 amino acids. The CDR3 is CASSQDLGGNQPQHF. CDR3 in DNA: TGCGCCAGCAGCCAAGATCTTGGGGGGAATCAGCCCCAGCATTTT.

This clone was recorded once. The chain carries TRBV9 and TRBJ1-6; D remains unclear. CDR1 is SGDLS, CDR2 YYNGEE, per germline. The CDR3 runs 15 residues. V lost 2 bases, J lost 10 bases, and 16 bases lay in between. The CDR3, as DNA: TGTGCCAGCAGCGTCAGATCAGACCTGAACTCACCCCTCCACTTT. It encodes CASSVRSDLNSPLHF.

The gene calls are TRBV10-3 and TRBJ2-5, with TRBD2 identical over 7 bases. Germline V gene sequence: CDR1 ENHRY, CDR2 SYGVKD. The CDR3 length is 15 residues. V lost 2 bases and J lost 1; bases outside the gene matches: 4. CDR3 in DNA: TGTGCCATCAGTGAGGGCGGGAGTAGCCAAGAGACCCAGTACTTC. It encodes CAISEGGSSQETQYF.

This chain joins TRBV10-3 and TRBJ2-7, with 8 positions matching TRBD1. The CDR3 spans 15 residues. After removal of 0 bases from V and 0 bases from J, the junction contained 1 base not matched to a gene. From germline, CDR1 is ENHRY and CDR2 SYGVKD. The CDR3 region has the DNA TGTGCCATCAGTGAGTCGACAGGGGTCTCCTACGAGCAGTACTTC. It yields the protein CAISESTGVSYEQYF.

The V call is TRBV2, the J call TRBJ2-5; no reliable D call. Trimming took 2 bases from V and 4 from J, leaving 23 bases between them. The CDR3 loop spans 18 amino acids. The germline gives CDR1 SNHLY, CDR2 FYNNEI. CDR3 loop: CASSELSSLGQARETQYF. CDR3 nucleotide sequence: TGTGCCAGCAGTGAATTAAGCTCGCTCGGGCAGGCCAGAGAGACCCAGTACTTC.